A single sample is the source of the 31 T cell receptor beta chains below, sequenced in a study of graft-versus-host responses after intestinal transplantation. TCRdb keeps only in-frame clones here, not all; method: immunoSEQ multiplex PCR. The sample lists about 130,000 clones, approximately 94% occurring once. These receptors' targets are unknown. The specimen was unstimulated CD4+ T cells sorted from spleen or lymph node cells, collected before intestinal transplant. The receptors stem from a human donor who received an intestinal transplant.

This chain connects TRBV19 to TRBJ2-4; D unresolved. The CDR3 totals 11 residues. In germline, CDR1 is LNHDA, CDR2 SQIVND (reference sequence). Trimming stripped 4 bases from V and 13 bases from J, with 11 bases between. The DNA for the CDR3 is TGTGCCAGTAGTACCACCAGAGGACAGTACTTC. It specifies CASSTTRGQYF.

This clone was observed once. The chain couples TRBV9 to TRBJ2-1; 8 bases match TRBD2. The CDR3 loop spans 16 amino acids. Germline V gene lookup returns CDR1 SGDLS and CDR2 YYNGEE. V lost 0 bases, J lost 4 bases, and 6 bases stayed unmatched. The CDR3 protein is CASSVVRGAKYNEQFF. The CDR3 DNA follows: TGTGCCAGCAGCGTAGTGCGGGGGGCGAAATACAATGAGCAGTTCTTC.

This clone was seen a few times. The V call is TRBV12-1, the J call TRBJ1-3. TRBV12-1 is a known pseudogene. The CDR3 spans 18 residues. CDR3 protein: CASSFSREPLSSGNTIYF. The CDR3 bases are TGTGCCAGCAGCTTTAGTAGGGAACCCCTTTCCTCTGGAAACACCATATATTTT.

The rearrangement uses TRBV5-1 and TRBJ2-5; D possibly matches TRBD1 or TRBD2 (5 bases each). V lost 0 bases and J lost 4, with 16 bases in between. CDR1 is SGHRS, CDR2 YFSETQ, per germline. This CDR3 comprises 16 residues. The CDR3 spells CASSLGSGDGLETQYF. CDR3 nucleotides: TGCGCCAGCAGCTTGGGGTCTGGGGACGGGCTAGAGACCCAGTACTTC.

CDR3 nucleotides: TGTGCCAGCAGCTTCCTCCGGGACAGCTCCTACGAGCAGTACTTC. Encoded protein: CASSFLRDSSYEQYF. The chain carries TRBV5-4 and TRBJ2-7; 7 nucleotides align to TRBD1. The germline gives CDR1 SGHNT, CDR2 YYREEE (reference sequence). J was trimmed by 0 bases and V by 2 bases; bases with no gene match: 5. This CDR3 is built from 15 residues.

J is TRBJ2-7 and V is TRBV19; D might be TRBD1 or TRBD2, each matching 5 bases. V was clipped by 5 bases and J by 1 base, with 12 bases between them. Germline V gene lookup returns CDR1 LNHDA and CDR2 SQIVND (reference sequence). The CDR3 consists of 14 residues. CDR3 loop: CASSDSGASYEQYF. The CDR3 coding sequence is TGTGCCAGTAGTGACTCCGGGGCTTCCTACGAGCAGTACTTC.

This clone has a handful of counts. This chain joins TRBV5-6 and TRBJ2-7; no clear D gene. Between the trimmed V and J ends, which lost 0 bases and 2 bases, there was a span of 0 bases. In germline, CDR1 is SGHDT, CDR2 YYEEEE. The CDR3 has 11 amino acids. The CDR3: CASSLAYEQYF. CDR3 coding DNA: TGTGCCAGCAGCTTGGCCTACGAGCAGTACTTC.

As for this clone: Its ends do not fully match the called genes, so a read error is possible. The chain combines TRBV19 with TRBJ1-4, with unresolved D. The CDR3 length is 14 residues. CDR1 and CDR2 (germline): LNHDA, SQIVND (reference sequence). CDR3 coding DNA: TGTGCCAGTAGTTTAGATGCAACTAATGAAAAACTGTTTTTT. Its translation: CASSLDATNEKLFF.

The rearrangement links TRBV5-4 to TRBJ2-1; D remains ambiguous. CDR1 is SGHNT, CDR2 YYREEE, per germline (reference sequence). The CDR3 spans 14 residues. V was trimmed by 4 bases and J by 5 bases, leaving 13 bases between them. CDR3 coding DNA: TGTGCCAGCAGCGCTAGTGGGTCGCACAATGAGCAGTTCTTC. The encoded protein is CASSASGSHNEQFF.

The CDR3 sequence: CASSSTSYQETQYF. The CDR3 DNA is TGTGCCAGCAGCTCTACTAGTTACCAAGAGACCCAGTACTTC. The rearrangement uses TRBV21-1 and TRBJ2-5; the table's TRBD2 call for D was not verified on the DNA. TRBV21-1 is a pseudogene. The CDR3 length is 14 residues.

The gene calls are TRBV12-5 and TRBJ1-1; D perhaps matches TRBD1 (5 bases). V was pared by 7 bases and J by 3 bases, with 15 bases between. This CDR3 region has 14 residues. Germline CDR1 LGHNT, CDR2 FRNRAP. The CDR3 region is CASVNPPQDTEAFF. CDR3 nucleotide sequence: TGTGCTAGTGTAAACCCCCCACAGGACACTGAAGCTTTCTTT.

The chain uses TRBV15 and TRBJ1-1, with D perhaps matching TRBD1 (5 bases). V was clipped by 1 base and J by 1 base, with 10 bases between them. In germline, CDR1 is LNHNV, CDR2 YYDKDF (reference sequence). The CDR3 contains 15 residues. CDR3: CATSRGGGTNTEAFF. The DNA of the CDR3 is TGTGCCACCAGCAGAGGGGGGGGAACGAACACTGAAGCTTTCTTT.

The V and J genes are TRBV5-4 and TRBJ2-5, with D possibly matching TRBD1 (6 bases). The tail of the sequence fits TRBJ2-7 better, so the J call may be wrong. Per the germline V gene, CDR1 is SGHNT and CDR2 is YYREEE (reference sequence). The CDR3 runs to 14 residues. The CDR3 is CASSLQGSLHEQYF. In nucleotides, the CDR3 is TGTGCCAGCAGCTTACAGGGATCATTACACGAGCAGTACTTC.

A single count supports this clone. The rearrangement links TRBV5-1 to TRBJ2-5; perhaps D is TRBD1 or TRBD2 (5 bases each). Germline CDR1 is SGHRS and CDR2 is YFSETQ. The CDR3 loop spans 14 amino acids. V dropped 4 bases and J dropped 5 bases, with 15 bases sitting between them. The CDR3 here is CASSPGTLSETQYF. For the CDR3, the DNA is TGCGCCAGCAGCCCAGGGACCTTATCGGAGACCCAGTACTTC.

A few counts support this clone. CDR3 region: CASSNPSTPYEQYF. In DNA form, the CDR3 reads TGTGCCAGCAGCAACCCTAGCACTCCCTACGAGCAGTACTTC. This chain links TRBV7-2 with TRBJ2-7; D possibly corresponds to TRBD2 (5 bases). Trimming removed 5 bases from V and 2 bases from J, with 13 bases in between. The CDR3 sequence is 14 residues long. The germline CDR1 and CDR2 sequences are SGHTA and FQGNSA.

The chain links TRBV11-2 to TRBJ2-1, with 10 bases lining up with TRBD1. This CDR3 region has 15 residues. CDR1 is SGHAT, CDR2 FQNNGV, per germline. The V segment lost 5 bases and the J segment 9 bases; nucleotides outside the gene matches: 10. The chain's CDR3 is CASSLPGQGWGEQFF. The CDR3 coding sequence is TGTGCCAGCAGCCTTCCGGGACAGGGGTGGGGTGAGCAGTTCTTC. The full variable domain, with the rest looked up from reference TRBV11-2 and TRBJ2-1, is EAGVAQSPRYKIIEKRQSVAFWCNPISGHATLYWYQQILGQGPKLLIQFQNNGVVDDSQLPKDRFSAERLKGVDSTLKIQPAKLEDSAVYLCASSLPGQGWGEQFFGPGTRLTVL.

V and J are TRBV2 and TRBJ2-7; 7 bases agree with TRBD1. CDR3 length: 12 residues. Germline V CDR1 and CDR2: SNHLY, FYNNEI. The trim removed 6 bases at V and 4 bases at J, leaving 3 bases unmatched. The CDR3: CASRGQLYEQYF. CDR3 bases: TGTGCCAGCAGGGGACAGCTGTACGAGCAGTACTTC.

This chain connects TRBV6-1 to TRBJ1-5; 7 bases are shared with TRBD1. Germline V gene data show CDR1 as MNHNS and CDR2 as SASEGT. This CDR3 is 14 amino acids long. V lost 6 bases and J lost 7; bases outside the gene matches: 9. For the CDR3, the DNA is TGTGCCAGCAGACGCGGACAGGCAGAACAGCCCCAGCATTTT. Amino acid sequence: CASRRGQAEQPQHF.

The V gene is TRBV25-1, the J gene TRBJ2-1, with 8 bases that match TRBD1. Germline V CDR1 and CDR2: MGHDK, SYGVNS. This CDR3 contains 17 residues. Trimming removed 7 bases from V and 2 bases from J; junction bases left unmatched: 13. The CDR3 DNA reads as TGTGCCAGCACCCCAATGGCCGGACAGGGAACCTACAATGAGCAGTTCTTC. Its protein product is CASTPMAGQGTYNEQFF.

The V call is TRBV4-2, the J call TRBJ1-6; D gene ambiguous. V was trimmed by 0 bases and J by 7 bases, leaving 4 bases between them. This CDR3 has 13 amino acids. Germline V gene data show CDR1 as LGHNA and CDR2 as YNFKEQ. The CDR3 is CASSQEMNSPLHF. DNA for the CDR3: TGTGCCAGCAGCCAAGAGATGAATTCACCCCTCCACTTT.

V usage is TRBV30 and J usage is TRBJ1-2; D gene unclear. The CDR3 contains 14 residues. In germline, CDR1 is GTSNPN, CDR2 SVGIG (reference sequence). The V end lost 7 bases, the J end lost 1 base, and 16 bases lay between the germline ends. The CDR3 spells CAFTIPSFNYGYTF. The DNA of the CDR3 is TGTGCCTTCACAATCCCGAGCTTTAACTATGGCTACACCTTC.

This chain links TRBV6-1 with TRBJ1-6; D may be TRBD1 (6 bases). Per the germline V gene, CDR1 is MNHNS and CDR2 is SASEGT. Trimming took off 8 bases at V and 9 bases at J, with 14 bases between the two ends. The CDR3 sequence is 13 residues long. The CDR3 bases are TGTGCCAGCCGCGACGTAGGGGGTTCACCCCTCCACTTT. Translation: CASRDVGGSPLHF.

The rearrangement uses TRBV9 and TRBJ1-1, with D perhaps TRBD1 (6 bases). The CDR3 covers 18 residues. Germline lookup yields CDR1 SGDLS and CDR2 YYNGEE. V gave up 4 bases and J gave up 0 bases, with 22 bases separating them. The CDR3 bases are TGTGCCAGCAGCTCCCGACCTAGTGGACAGTCAATGAACACTGAAGCTTTCTTT. Translating it yields CASSSRPSGQSMNTEAFF.

Comments on this clone: The junction differs from germline at one of its ends, possibly a read error. The chain links TRBV5-1 to TRBJ2-4; 10 nucleotides match TRBD2. The CDR3 has 17 residues. CDR1 is SGHRS, CDR2 YFSETQ, per germline. CDR3 region: CASSPTVAGGSKNIQYF. CDR3 DNA sequence: TGCGCCAGCAGCCCTACGGTAGCGGGGGGTTCCAAGAACATTCAGTACTTC.

The chain uses TRBV4-1 and TRBJ2-3; 7 bases are shared with TRBD2. The CDR3 contains 17 residues. V lost 4 bases and J lost 0; bases outside the gene matches: 10. The V gene's germline CDR1 is MGHRA and CDR2 YSYEKL. The CDR3 here is CASSRGAGRTSTDTQYF. CDR3 DNA: TGCGCCAGCAGCCGTGGAGCGGGGAGGACTAGCACAGATACGCAGTATTTT.

This chain links TRBV5-5 with TRBJ2-7, with TRBD2 as a possible D gene (6 bases). Germline lookup yields CDR1 SGHKS and CDR2 YYEKEE (reference sequence). The CDR3 extends over 14 amino acids. V was pared by 0 bases and J by 6 bases, with 13 bases between. The CDR3 sequence is CASSLGRGFSEQYF. DNA for the CDR3: TGTGCCAGCAGCTTGGGCCGGGGGTTCAGCGAGCAGTACTTC.

The rearrangement joins TRBV6-1 to TRBJ1-1, with TRBD1 matching over 10 bases. Germline V CDR1 and CDR2: MNHNS, SASEGT. This CDR3 has 14 amino acids. The V and J ends lost 8 bases and 7 bases, in that order; junction bases with no gene match: 10. The CDR3 reads CASLRDRGRGEAFF. CDR3 DNA: TGTGCCAGCCTCCGGGACAGGGGAAGAGGTGAAGCTTTCTTT.

This clone was seen more than once but under ten times. The rearrangement joins TRBV5-1 to TRBJ2-7, with 11 positions matching TRBD1. The junction had 1 base not matched to a gene; V was cut back by 0 bases and J by 5 bases. This CDR3 region has 14 residues. Germline V gene sequence: CDR1 SGHRS, CDR2 YFSETQ. CDR3 bases: TGCGCCAGCAGCTTGGCGGGACAGGGGGACGAGCAGTACTTC. This translates into CASSLAGQGDEQYF.

This clone was picked up one time. The CDR3 sequence: CATSPRTDTGELFF. CDR3 nucleotides: TGTGCCACCAGCCCTAGGACAGACACCGGGGAGCTGTTTTTT. This chain joins TRBV10-3 and TRBJ2-2, with a weak D call TRBD1 (6 bases). V gave up 10 bases and J gave up 3 bases, with 15 bases separating them. The CDR3 is made up of 14 amino acids. Germline CDR1 and CDR2: ENHRY and SYGVKD.

The gene calls are TRBV2 and TRBJ1-5; D is undetermined. CDR3 length: 13 residues. The germline gives CDR1 SNHLY, CDR2 FYNNEI. Deletions cut 8 bases from V and 3 bases from J, with 11 bases between. CDR3 residues: CASGREFNQPQHF. CDR3 sequence (DNA): TGTGCCAGCGGAAGGGAGTTCAATCAGCCCCAGCATTTT.

The chain carries TRBV30 and TRBJ1-2; D gene unclear. This CDR3 contains 11 residues. The V gene's germline CDR1 is GTSNPN and CDR2 SVGIG (reference sequence). Trimming took off 2 bases at V and 2 bases at J, with 3 bases between the two ends. This CDR3 is CAWSSNYGYTF. The CDR3 DNA follows: TGTGCCTGGAGTTCCAACTATGGCTACACCTTC.